This is a list of T cell receptor beta chains from one sample in a study of blood T cell repertoires in COVID-19. Profiled with immunoSEQ multiplex PCR; TCRdb holds only in-frame clones, not every one. The data contain around 160,000 clones, 80% to 90% of them singletons. Sequenced material: peripheral blood. The receptors derive from a man aged 60-69 years with acute or convalescent COVID-19. The CDR3 runs from the conserved cysteine through the conserved F or W. D genes are given only for firm matches. Clone size appears in some rows only: once, few, many, or a class for an expanded clone.

D: TRBD1; J: TRBJ1-2; size: NA; V: TRBV6-1; CDR3: CASSEPTGVGYTF; DNA: TGTGCCAGCAGTGAACCGACAGGGGTGGGCTACACCTTC
D: NA; J: TRBJ2-2; size: NA; V: TRBV5-1; CDR3: CASSPGPIADTGELFF; DNA: TGCGCCAGCAGCCCAGGTCCTATAGCGGACACCGGGGAGCTGTTTTTT
D: TRBD1; J: TRBJ2-3; size: NA; V: TRBV18; CDR3: CASTNRGTDTQYF; DNA: TGTGCCAGCACTAACAGGGGAACAGATACGCAGTATTTT
D: NA; J: TRBJ1-2; size: NA; V: TRBV7-9; CDR3: CASSPYNYGYTF; DNA: TGTGCCAGCAGCCCCTATAACTATGGCTACACCTTC
D: NA; J: TRBJ2-2; size: few; V: TRBV5-6; CDR3: CASSSSGHANTGELFF; DNA: TGTGCCAGCAGCTCATCGGGACATGCGAACACCGGGGAGCTGTTTTTT
D: NA; J: TRBJ1-4; size: NA; V: TRBV5-1; CDR3: CASSLGQGTNEKLFF; DNA: TGCGCCAGCAGCTTGGGACAAGGAACTAATGAAAAACTGTTTTTT
D: NA; J: TRBJ1-2; size: few; V: TRBV19; CDR3: CASSTWDTPNYGYTF; DNA: TGTGCCAGTAGTACTTGGGACACCCCTAACTATGGCTACACCTTC
D: NA; J: TRBJ1-1; size: few; V: TRBV27; CDR3: CASSLWLGGVDTEAFF; DNA: TGTGCCAGCAGTTTATGGCTAGGGGGAGTGGACACTGAAGCTTTCTTT
D: NA; J: TRBJ2-2; size: NA; V: TRBV7-3; CDR3: CASSLFGQMNTGELFF; DNA: TGTGCCAGCAGCTTATTTGGACAAATGAACACCGGGGAGCTGTTTTTT
D: NA; J: TRBJ1-2; size: NA; V: TRBV21-1; CDR3: CASRQGGRRGGPSYGYTF; DNA: TGTGCCAGCCGACAAGGCGGGAGAAGGGGGGGCCCTAGCTATGGCTACACCTTC
D: NA; J: TRBJ2-5; size: NA; V: TRBV28; CDR3: CASSLIARVETQYF; DNA: TGTGCCAGCAGTTTGATAGCGCGGGTCGAGACCCAGTACTTC
D: TRBD1; J: TRBJ1-2; size: NA; V: TRBV3-1/TRBV3-2; CDR3: CASSRDRGTYGYTF; DNA: TGTGCCAGCAGTCGGGACAGGGGGACCTATGGCTACACCTTC
D: TRBD2; J: TRBJ2-1; size: NA; V: TRBV19; CDR3: CASSTKWTSLAGNEQFF; DNA: TGTGCCAGTAGTACGAAGTGGACTAGCTTAGCAGGGAATGAGCAGTTCTTC
D: NA; J: TRBJ1-5; size: NA; V: TRBV11-1; CDR3: CASSLRGQPQHF; DNA: TGTGCCAGCAGCTTACGGGGTCAGCCCCAGCATTTT
D: NA; J: TRBJ1-5; size: NA; V: TRBV19; CDR3: CASSRFQGTLNQPQHF; DNA: TGTGCCAGTAGCCGTTTCCAGGGGACCCTAAATCAGCCCCAGCATTTT
D: TRBD1; J: TRBJ1-3; size: NA; V: TRBV4-1; CDR3: CASSQSGTEQNTIYF; DNA: TGCGCCAGCAGCCAATCCGGGACAGAACAAAACACCATATATTTT
D: NA; J: TRBJ1-3; size: few; V: TRBV6-1; CDR3: CASSEGGSGNTIYF; DNA: TGTGCCAGCAGTGAAGGAGGTTCTGGAAACACCATATATTTT
D: TRBD2; J: TRBJ2-3; size: NA; V: TRBV5-1; CDR3: CASSLGLAGVTDTQYF; DNA: TGCGCCAGCAGCCTGGGACTAGCGGGAGTGACAGATACGCAGTATTTT
D: NA; J: TRBJ2-7; size: NA; V: TRBV5-4; CDR3: CASSPRGGSVPEQYF; DNA: TGTGCCAGCAGCCCACGAGGAGGGTCCGTCCCCGAGCAGTACTTC
D: TRBD2; J: TRBJ2-3; size: NA; V: TRBV29-1; CDR3: CSAEGLAGVRGGTDTQYF; DNA: TGCAGCGCCGAGGGACTAGCGGGAGTGAGGGGGGGCACAGATACGCAGTATTTT
D: TRBD1; J: TRBJ2-7; size: NA; V: TRBV29-1; CDR3: CSVERDREPYEQYF; DNA: TGCAGCGTTGAAAGGGACAGGGAACCCTACGAGCAGTACTTC
D: NA; J: TRBJ1-1; size: NA; V: TRBV20-1; CDR3: CSASTQQNTEAFF; DNA: TGCAGTGCTAGTACGCAACAGAACACTGAAGCTTTCTTT
D: TRBD1; J: TRBJ1-5; size: NA; V: TRBV2; CDR3: CASRTGLSNQPQHF; DNA: TGTGCCAGCCGGACAGGGTTAAGCAATCAGCCCCAGCATTTT
D: TRBD2; J: TRBJ2-1; size: NA; V: TRBV15; CDR3: CATSRSPGLAGANNEQFF; DNA: TGTGCCACCAGCAGATCACCGGGACTAGCGGGAGCCAACAATGAGCAGTTCTTC
D: NA; J: TRBJ1-5; size: NA; V: TRBV6-5; CDR3: CASGEVSNQPQHF; DNA: TGTGCCAGCGGGGAGGTAAGCAATCAGCCCCAGCATTTT
D: NA; J: TRBJ1-2; size: few; V: TRBV11-1; CDR3: CASSPGRARYGYTF; DNA: TGTGCCAGCAGCCCCGGCAGGGCCAGGTATGGCTACACCTTC
D: NA; J: TRBJ1-2; size: NA; V: TRBV28; CDR3: CASRFMGGHYGYTF; DNA: TGTGCCAGCAGATTCATGGGGGGTCACTATGGCTACACCTTC
D: TRBD1; J: TRBJ2-7; size: NA; V: TRBV2; CDR3: CASRGGGQGSYEQYF; DNA: TGTGCCAGCAGAGGAGGGGGACAGGGGTCGTACGAGCAGTACTTC
D: NA; J: TRBJ1-3; size: NA; V: TRBV7-9; CDR3: CASIPWGGNTIYF; DNA: TGTGCCAGCATTCCGTGGGGCGGAAACACCATATATTTT
D: TRBD1; J: TRBJ1-5; size: NA; V: TRBV12-5; CDR3: CASGRGGGQPQHF; DNA: TGTGCTAGTGGCCGAGGGGGCGGTCAGCCCCAGCATTTT
D: NA; J: TRBJ2-5; size: NA; V: TRBV5-5; CDR3: CASSLVGGSGETQYF; DNA: TGTGCCAGCAGCTTGGTCGGGGGATCGGGAGAGACCCAGTACTTC
D: NA; J: TRBJ1-2; size: NA; V: TRBV29-1; CDR3: CSAASDSQGGRGYTF; DNA: TGCAGCGCTGCCTCGGACAGCCAAGGCGGCAGAGGCTACACCTTC
D: NA; J: TRBJ1-3; size: NA; V: TRBV5-1; CDR3: CASSLAGLGNTIYF; DNA: TGCGCCAGCAGCTTGGCGGGTTTAGGAAACACCATATATTTT
D: TRBD2; J: TRBJ2-5; size: NA; V: TRBV5-1; CDR3: CASSRLAALQETQYF; DNA: TGCGCCAGCAGCAGGCTAGCGGCCCTCCAAGAGACCCAGTACTTC
D: TRBD2; J: TRBJ2-7; size: once; V: TRBV3-1/TRBV3-2; CDR3: CASSQGGLAAYEQYF; DNA: TGTGCCAGCAGCCAGGGGGGACTAGCTGCCTACGAGCAGTACTTC
D: TRBD2; J: TRBJ2-5; size: NA; V: TRBV25-1; CDR3: CASSQSSGRETQYF; DNA: TGTGCCAGCAGTCAATCTAGCGGGAGAGAGACCCAGTACTTC
D: NA; J: TRBJ2-1; size: NA; V: TRBV7-3; CDR3: CASSLTSRSGQFF; DNA: TGTGCCAGCAGCTTAACTAGCCGAAGTGGACAGTTCTTC
D: TRBD1; J: TRBJ1-2; size: NA; V: TRBV19; CDR3: CASSSHSTGLRNGYTF; DNA: TGTGCCAGTAGTTCTCATTCGACAGGGCTCCGGAATGGCTACACCTTC
D: NA; J: TRBJ2-1; size: once; V: TRBV7-8; CDR3: CATVRGGSSYNEQFF; DNA: TGTGCCACGGTTAGGGGGGGGAGCTCCTACAATGAGCAGTTCTTC
D: NA; J: TRBJ1-2; size: NA; V: TRBV28; CDR3: CASSSADGYTF; DNA: TGTGCCAGCAGCTCCGCGGATGGCTACACCTTC
D: NA; J: TRBJ1-4; size: NA; V: TRBV7-9; CDR3: CASSSKENGEKLFF; DNA: TGTGCCAGCAGCTCAAAAGAGAATGGTGAAAAACTGTTTTTT
D: NA; J: TRBJ2-3; size: NA; V: TRBV21-1; CDR3: CAGRTEVCDTQYF; DNA: TGTGCCGGACGGACGGAGGTCTGTGATACGCAGTATTTT
D: TRBD2; J: TRBJ2-2; size: NA; V: TRBV10-3; CDR3: CAISDLTSGGTGELFF; DNA: TGTGCCATCAGTGACCTGACTAGCGGGGGGACCGGGGAGCTGTTTTTT
D: NA; J: TRBJ1-1; size: NA; V: TRBV2; CDR3: CASRAITEAFF; DNA: TGTGCCAGCAGAGCAATCACTGAAGCTTTCTTT
D: NA; J: TRBJ1-2; size: NA; V: TRBV6-4; CDR3: CASSDRGGKGPYGYTF; DNA: TGTGCCAGCAGTGACCGCGGGGGGAAGGGCCCCTATGGCTACACCTTC
D: NA; J: TRBJ1-1; size: NA; V: TRBV6-5; CDR3: CASRRDFISEAFF; DNA: TGTGCCAGCAGGCGGGACTTTATCTCTGAAGCTTTCTTT